This T cell receptor (beta chain) originates from a study of blood T cell repertoires in COVID-19 (dated by TCRdb to 2018 to 2020). In the study overall: Samples from collaborators originated in the United States, Italy and Spain and spanned both the acute and convalescent phases of COVID-19. The material from the prospective study consisted of cDNA or gDNA derived from T cells, B-cell-depleted T cells, or PBMCs. The dataset comprised deeply sampled blood TCRbeta repertoires from subjects exposed to, actively infected with, or recovered from COVID-19. The repertoires were released in a freely available public database meant as a resource for research on the immune response to SARS-CoV-2. The samples were drawn from two sources: the first 160 participants of the ongoing ImmuneRACE study, and over 950 subjects contributed by 6 global collaborators. Nearly every sample came with metadata listing a de-identified subject ID, COVID-19 status, age in years and sex. HLA class I and class II types, where available, came from metadata supplied by the sample provider rather than from assay-based typing. Beyond this particular receptor, the publication reports: The quantity of clinical and demographic metadata differed by source and by participant and was supplied without curation.

TCRbeta CDR3 regions were amplified from genomic DNA using the immunoSEQ Assay, a bias-controlled multiplex PCR. In the source study's methods: Within the assay, amplification of reference gene primers was used to estimate how many nucleated cells each sample contained. Sequence reads were collapsed and filtered to measure the absolute abundance of every unique TCRbeta CDR3 rearrangement. For each sample, productive Simpson clonality was calculated by taking the square root of Simpson's diversity index across productive rearrangements. This is the immuneACCESS table as TCRdb keeps it, with only in-frame sequences that have V and J called. A part of the clones is gone; compared with another copy, unresolved V genes explain less than half, and the rest is unexplained. V and J calls plus clone size are reproduced from that table; the DNA served to infer D and trimming. This sample lists about 200,000 clones; roughly 88% were detected once. Roughly 13% of the sample lies in the top ten.

Concerning this clone itself: This clone's antigen is unknown. Base quality data are lacking; no much larger clone is found one base away.

The germline V end is reduced by 6 bases and the J end by 5 bases; junction bases left unmatched: 8. From its cysteine to its phenylalanine, the CDR3 spans 15 amino acids. The DNA shown is the 45-base CDR3, in frame from base 1. The germline V gene specifies MNHNS as CDR1 and SASEGT as CDR2. Whole blood was collected in K2EDTA tubes by collaborating institutions according to the institutions' own protocols. For TCRbeta analysis, collaborator samples were shipped as frozen whole blood, as isolated PBMCs, or as DNA extracted from either sample type. Sequences were obtained from peripheral blood. This receptor chain uses TRBV6-1 and TRBJ2-7, and 12 junctional nucleotides match TRBD1. The TCR comes from a human donor in a cohort sampled during active COVID-19. At the DNA level, the sequence is TGTGCCAGCAGCCACCGGGACAGGGGGCGGAACGAGCAGTACTTC. The encoded protein is CASSHRDRGRNEQYF.